The TCR beta chain under discussion was sequenced for a study of cytomegalovirus exposure and HLA in healthy donors. Germline CDR1 is SNHLY and CDR2 is FYNNEI. V lost 1 base, J lost 1 base, and 10 bases lay in between. CDR3 size: 15 residues. PCR amplification relied on 60 Vbeta primers (plus 13 Jbeta primers). Data came from immunoSEQ multiplex PCR; TCRdb stores just in-frame clones and leaves some out. In the table there are roughly 200,000 clones, roughly 85% of which are singletons. The chain combines TRBV2 with TRBJ1-1, with D perhaps TRBD1 (6 bases). This clonotype originated in a woman in her 50s in good health and CMV-seronegative. The sample was PBMCs. The CDR3 protein is CASSEEGVRNTEAFF. Written as DNA, the CDR3 is TGTGCCAGCAGTGAAGAGGGGGTGAGGAACACTGAAGCTTTCTTT.